What follows are 19 T cell receptor beta chains derived from one specimen sequenced in a study of tissue T cells after allogeneic stem cell transplantation. Time point reported: mouse harvest day 7 after allogeneic transplant. Mouse grafts combined 10^7 T-cell-depleted bone marrow cells with 10^6 splenic CD5+ T cells. Sequenced by immunoSEQ multiplex PCR; TCRdb stores in-frame clones only, minus some. The sample lists thousands of clones; approximately 55% were seen once. Sequenced material: lymph node tissue. The receptors here all came from a female BALB/c mouse given C57BL/6 T cells with graft-versus-host disease after an allogeneic hematopoietic cell transplant.

Of note for this clone: Mouse gene names apply. The read halts 1 residue ahead of the CDR3 end, with the missing end drawn from the germline J gene. This chain joins TRBV12-2 and TRBJ2-4, with D maybe TRBD2 (5 bases). The CDR3 is made up of 15 amino acids. The germline V and J ends were trimmed by 0 bases and 0 bases, with 9 bases remaining between them. Germline CDR1 and CDR2: SGHLS and HYDKME. The CDR3 DNA, read in part, is TGTGCCAGCTCTCTCGGCTGGGCTAGTCAAAACACCTTGTAC. Amino acids: CASSLGWASQNTLY. The full-length CDR3 reads as CASSLGWASQNTLYF.

This clone was counted a few times. Gene and germline names: mouse. The CDR3 extends 1 residue past the end of the read, so its final part is completed from the germline J gene. The chain joins TRBV5 to TRBJ2-4; 9 bases match TRBD2. The CDR3 totals 14 residues. J lost 5 bases, V lost 5 bases, and 5 bases had no gene match. Germline V gene sequence: CDR1 LGHNA, CDR2 YNLKQL (reference sequence). CDR3 bases read: TGTGCCAGCAGCTATGACTGGGGGTCAAACACCTTGTAC. Translating gives CASSYDWGSNTLY. The whole CDR3 region reads CASSYDWGSNTLYF.

As regards this clone: The genes and germline here are from mouse. The CDR3 goes on 1 residue after the read ends, and that part is filled in from the germline J gene. The chain joins TRBV19 to TRBJ2-5; either TRBD1 or TRBD2 may fit D (5 bases each). The length of the CDR3 is 12 residues. Trimming took off 5 bases at V and 6 bases at J, with 10 bases between the two ends. Germline assignment: CDR1 FNHDT and CDR2 SITEND (reference sequence). The CDR3 spells CASSRRGDTQYF. Incomplete CDR3 DNA: TGTGCCAGCAGCCGACGGGGGGACACCCAGTAC.

As regards this clone: Gene names are mouse gene names. The CDR3 reads CSSSTGGSSYEQYF. The part of the CDR3 DNA that was read is TGCTCCAGCAGTACTGGGGGGAGCTCCTATGAACAGTAC. The rearrangement joins TRBV23 to TRBJ2-7; TRBD2 is the table's D call, not checked against the DNA. The missing CDR3 end, 1 residue past where the read stops, is filled in from the germline J gene. The CDR3 contains 14 residues. The V gene's germline CDR1 is KGHTA and CDR2 FQNQQP.

As regards this clone: Each gene name is a mouse one. The read gets to within 1 residue of the CDR3 end, and the germline J gene fills in the rest. The chain joins TRBV26 to TRBJ2-1; unclear D gene. This CDR3 comprises 12 residues. CDR1 is KGHPV and CDR2 is FQNQEV in the germline V gene (reference sequence). The V and J ends lost 6 bases and 1 base respectively, with 4 bases between them. CDR3 in amino acids: CASRQNYAEQFF. CDR3 DNA (partial): TGTGCCAGCAGACAAAACTATGCTGAGCAGTTC.

By its share, this clone is medium-sized (0.01 to 0.1%). Gene names and germline match the mouse. The CDR3 is cut off 1 residue early in the read; its end comes from the germline J gene. V and J are TRBV3 and TRBJ2-2; 14 bases are a match to TRBD2. V lost 5 bases, J lost 4 bases, and 6 bases stayed unmatched. The CDR3 is 17 residues long. Germline lookup yields CDR1 SNHLY and CDR2 FYNGKV (reference sequence). The covered CDR3 bases are TGTGCCAGCAGCCGGGACTGGGGGGGCGCGGGCACCGGGCAGCTCTAC. Residues: CASSRDWGGAGTGQLY. The whole CDR3 protein is CASSRDWGGAGTGQLYF.

Note on this clone: Genes and germline are mouse. Read data end 1 residue before the CDR3 end; the end is taken from the germline J gene. The J gene is TRBJ1-1, the V gene TRBV26; D may be TRBD1 (6 bases). Trimming left V 2 bases short and J 1 base short, with 8 bases between. Germline lookup yields CDR1 KGHPV and CDR2 FQNQEV (reference sequence). This CDR3 is built from 14 residues. CDR3 sequence: CASSLGQKNTEVFF. Partial CDR3 DNA: TGTGCCAGCAGTCTGGGACAGAAAAACACAGAAGTCTTC.

Turning to this clone: All gene names here are mouse names. Coverage ceases 1 residue before the CDR3 finishes, and the germline J gene fills in the end. The chain has TRBV23 and TRBJ2-3; the D call in the table, TRBD1, was not verified against the DNA. Looked up from germline, CDR1 is KGHTA and CDR2 is FQNQQP. This CDR3 contains 14 residues. The chain's CDR3 is CSSSTGQGAETLYF. The part of the CDR3 DNA that was read is TGCTCCAGCAGTACGGGACAGGGGGCAGAAACGCTGTAT.

In the case of this clone: Here the gene names and germline are mouse. Read coverage stops 1 residue before the CDR3 terminus; the germline J gene supplies the remainder. The V and J genes are TRBV16 and TRBJ2-4; TRBD1 matches at 9 bases. The CDR3 consists of 15 residues. V lost 6 bases to trimming and J lost 1 base; unmatched junction nucleotides: 5. Germline V CDR1 and CDR2: SGHSA, FRNQAP. The covered CDR3 bases are TGTGCAAGCAGGCCAGACAGGGGGGGTCAAAACACCTTGTAC. Translation gives CASRPDRGGQNTLY. The whole CDR3 protein is CASRPDRGGQNTLYF.

As to this clone: The gene symbols are mouse symbols. The DNA ends 1 residue before the CDR3 does, and the rest of the CDR3 is filled in from the germline J gene. The chain employs TRBV3 and TRBJ1-4; D gene ambiguous. Trimming left V 5 bases short and J 0 bases short, with 7 bases between. Per germline, CDR1 SNHLY and CDR2 FYNGKV (reference sequence). The CDR3 totals 14 residues. The DNA read from the CDR3 is TGTGCCAGCAGCCTACTCGTTTCCAACGAAAGATTATTT. Translation: CASSLLVSNERLF. In full, the CDR3 reads CASSLLVSNERLFF.

This clone was recorded once. Gene names denote mouse genes. From the germline J gene comes the end of the CDR3, since the read stops 1 residue before it. The V gene is TRBV3, the J gene TRBJ1-2; D is uncertain. The CDR3 has 13 amino acids. Germline V gene lookup returns CDR1 SNHLY and CDR2 FYNGKV (reference sequence). Deletions cut 2 bases from V and 0 bases from J, with 4 bases between. CDR3 DNA (partial): TGTGCCAGCAGCTTAATAGCAAACTCCGACTACACC. Translated: CASSLIANSDYT. The whole CDR3 protein reads CASSLIANSDYTF.

About this clone: These gene names are mouse names. The read ends 1 residue early relative to the CDR3; the germline J gene fills the gap. V is TRBV15 and J is TRBJ2-7; D is unresolved. The CDR3 covers 11 residues. CDR1 is SGHND, CDR2 FRSKSL, per germline. The V gene lost 6 bases and the J gene lost 0 bases, with 3 bases spanning the gap. The part of the CDR3 DNA that was read is TGTGCCAGCAGCTTCTCCTATGAACAGTAC. Translated: CASSFSYEQY. The CDR3 in its entirety is CASSFSYEQYF.

Details on this clone: These gene names are mouse names. With the read ending 1 residue before the CDR3 end, the germline J gene is used to fill in that end. The chain combines TRBV13-1 with TRBJ2-3; the match to TRBD1 covers 7 bases. Trimming took 8 bases from V and 0 from J; bases not matched to a gene: 3. The CDR3 consists of 13 residues. Per the germline V gene, CDR1 is NSHNY and CDR2 is SYGAGN. CDR3 bases read: TGTGCCAGTCGACAGGGTAGTGCAGAAACGCTGTAT. This translates into CASRQGSAETLY. From start to end, the CDR3 is CASRQGSAETLYF.

A note on this clone: Gene and germline names: mouse. The CDR3 end falls 1 residue outside the read, so it is completed with the germline J gene. The chain recombines TRBV26 with TRBJ1-3; a weak D match, TRBD1 (5 bases). This CDR3 region has 15 residues. Germline assignment: CDR1 KGHPV and CDR2 FQNQEV (reference sequence). V was shortened by 2 bases and J by 0 bases, with 8 bases between the two germline ends. The CDR3: CASSLGQNSGNTLYF. CDR3 DNA (partial): TGTGCCAGCAGTCTGGGACAAAATTCTGGAAATACGCTCTAT.

There are a few counts of this clone. The genes and germline here are from mouse. The sequence runs out 1 residue before the end of the CDR3; the remainder is reconstructed from the germline J gene. The chain joins TRBV12-1 to TRBJ2-3, with 8 nucleotides matching TRBD2. The CDR3 is 13 residues long. Unmatched junction bases numbered 0, after V lost 2 bases and J lost 3 bases. CDR1 SGHSN and CDR2 HYEKVE come from the germline V gene. The sequenced part of the CDR3 DNA is TGTGCCAGCTCTCGGGACTGGGCAGAAACGCTGTAT. Protein: CASSRDWAETLY. The complete CDR3 sequence is CASSRDWAETLYF.

This clone was detected a few times. Any gene name here is a mouse gene name. The read is 1 residue too short to cover the CDR3 end, so that end is filled in from the germline J gene. The rearrangement links TRBV26 to TRBJ2-7; 7 nucleotides align to TRBD1. This CDR3 spans 13 amino acids. Trimming took 3 bases from V and 4 from J; bases not matched to a gene: 3. In germline, CDR1 is KGHPV, CDR2 FQNQEV (reference sequence). The CDR3 spells CASSLPTGYEQYF. The DNA read from the CDR3 is TGTGCCAGCAGTCTCCCGACAGGGTATGAACAGTAC.

This clone is medium-sized (0.01 to 0.1%). Genes and germline are mouse. Sequencing ends 1 residue short of the CDR3 end; the germline J gene provides the rest. The chain has TRBV13-3 and TRBJ2-2; D is unclear. The V end lost 5 bases, the J end lost 6 bases, and 8 bases lay between the germline ends. Germline CDR1 NNHDY, CDR2 SYVADS. CDR3 length: 12 amino acids. Partial CDR3 DNA: TGTGCCAGCAGGCCCGGATCCGGGCAGCTCTAC. This sequence encodes CASRPGSGQLY. In full, the CDR3 is CASRPGSGQLYF.

About this clone itself: The listed genes are named as in mouse. The read gets to within 1 residue of the CDR3 end, and the germline J gene fills in the rest. This chain joins TRBV26 and TRBJ2-7; TRBD1 agrees at 10 bases. The trim removed 3 bases at V and 3 bases at J, leaving 2 bases unmatched. The CDR3 has 14 amino acids. In germline, CDR1 is KGHPV, CDR2 FQNQEV (reference sequence). The DNA read from the CDR3 is TGTGCCAGCAGTCTAGGACAGGGGGTCTATGAACAGTAC. It encodes CASSLGQGVYEQY. The full CDR3 protein is CASSLGQGVYEQYF.

A few counts support this clone. Gene names are mouse gene names. Read coverage stops 1 residue before the CDR3 terminus; the germline J gene supplies the remainder. This CDR3 is also generated by other DNA sequences in the sample. This chain joins TRBV26 and TRBJ2-4; 7 bases are a match to TRBD2. The CDR3 has 13 residues. The germline V gene encodes CDR1 KGHPV and CDR2 FQNQEV (reference sequence). With 4 bases clipped from V and 3 bases from J, the junction kept 1 base outside the gene matches. The DNA read from the CDR3 is TGTGCCAGCAGTCGGACTGGCCAAAACACCTTGTAC. Protein product: CASSRTGQNTLY. The CDR3 reads in full as CASSRTGQNTLYF.